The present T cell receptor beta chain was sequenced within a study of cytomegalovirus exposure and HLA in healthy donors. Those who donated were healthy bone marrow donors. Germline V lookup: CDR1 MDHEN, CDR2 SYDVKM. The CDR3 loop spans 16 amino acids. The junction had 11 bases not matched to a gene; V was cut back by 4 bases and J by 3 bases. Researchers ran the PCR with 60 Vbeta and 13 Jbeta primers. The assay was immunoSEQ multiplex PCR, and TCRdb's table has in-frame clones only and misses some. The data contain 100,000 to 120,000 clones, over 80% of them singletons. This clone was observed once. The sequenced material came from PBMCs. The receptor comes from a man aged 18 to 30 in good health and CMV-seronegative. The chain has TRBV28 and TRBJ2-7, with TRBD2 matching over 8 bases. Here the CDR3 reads CASSSASLAEIYEQYF. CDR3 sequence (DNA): TGTGCCAGCAGTTCCGCCTCACTAGCGGAGATCTACGAGCAGTACTTC.